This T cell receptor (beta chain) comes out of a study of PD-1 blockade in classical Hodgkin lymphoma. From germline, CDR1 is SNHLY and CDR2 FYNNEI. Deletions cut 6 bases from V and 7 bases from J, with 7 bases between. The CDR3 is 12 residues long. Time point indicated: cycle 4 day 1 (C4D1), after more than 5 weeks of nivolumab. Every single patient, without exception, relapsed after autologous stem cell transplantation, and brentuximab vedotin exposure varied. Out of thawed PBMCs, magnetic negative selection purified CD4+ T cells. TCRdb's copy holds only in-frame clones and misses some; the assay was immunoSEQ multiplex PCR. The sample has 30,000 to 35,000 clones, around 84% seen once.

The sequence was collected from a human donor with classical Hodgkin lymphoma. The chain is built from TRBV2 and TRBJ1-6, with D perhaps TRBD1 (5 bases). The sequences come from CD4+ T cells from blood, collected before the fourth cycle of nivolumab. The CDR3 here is CASREGNSPLHF. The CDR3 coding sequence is TGTGCCAGCAGAGAGGGGAATTCACCCCTCCACTTT.